A single sample gave rise to the 28 T cell receptor beta chains below, sequenced in a study of CD8 T cells in Susac syndrome. Reverse transcription of roughly 0.5 to 1 ug RNA was performed with random hexamers. TCRdb recomputed calls from the immunoSEQ multiplex PCR reads with MiXCR, one row per CDR3 protein. The sample comprises hundreds of thousands of distinct CDR3 sequences, roughly 85% of which are singletons, and around 0.12% rests with the top ten. Sequencing was carried out using CD8+ T cells from PBMCs. The receptors were gathered from a human donor with multiple sclerosis.

The chain has TRBV29-1 and TRBJ1-2; tentatively, D is TRBD1 (5 bases). The CDR3 is made up of 13 amino acids. From germline, CDR1 is SQVTM and CDR2 ANQGSEA. Trimming shortened V by 5 bases and J by 3 bases, and 13 bases separated the two germline ends. The chain's CDR3 is CSVPYGGDYGYTF. The CDR3 DNA reads TGCAGCGTTCCCTACGGGGGGGACTATGGCTACACCTTC.

The chain is built from TRBV27 and TRBJ1-5, with D possibly being TRBD1 (5 bases). Trimming took off 4 bases at V and 6 bases at J, with 10 bases between the two ends. CDR1 MNHEY and CDR2 SMNVEV come from the germline V gene (reference sequence). The CDR3 is made up of 13 amino acids. CDR3 loop: CASSSGIGQPQHF. The DNA of the CDR3 is TGTGCCAGCAGTTCAGGGATCGGTCAGCCCCAGCATTTT.

The CDR3 is CASQRGNSYNEQFF. CDR3 bases: TGTGCCAGTCAAAGGGGGAATTCCTACAATGAGCAGTTCTTC. J is TRBJ2-1 and V is TRBV19; TRBD1 is a possible D gene (6 bases). The germline V and J ends were trimmed by 8 bases and 1 base, with 12 bases remaining between them. The CDR3 length is 14 residues. Looked up from germline, CDR1 is LNHDA and CDR2 is SQIVND (reference sequence). Based on the CDR3 plus reference TRBV19 and TRBJ2-1, the full variable domain is DGGITQSPKYLFRKEGQNVTLSCEQNLNHDAMYWYRQDPGQGLRLIYYSQIVNDFQKGDIAEGYSVSREKKESFPLTVTSAQKNPTAFYLCASQRGNSYNEQFFGPGTRLTVL.

This clonotype was seen just once. J is TRBJ1-1 and V is TRBV2; no clear D gene. The length of the CDR3 is 15 residues. Per germline, CDR1 SNHLY and CDR2 FYNNEI. The V and J ends lost 6 bases and 0 bases respectively, with 14 bases between them. The CDR3 DNA sequence: TGTGCCAGCAGAACTGGAAGGGAAATGAACACTGAAGCTTTCTTT. Its translation is CASRTGREMNTEAFF. Variable domain in full (rest from reference TRBV2 and TRBJ1-1): EPEVTQTPSHQVTQMGQEVILRCVPISNHLYFYWYRQILGQKVEFLVSFYNNEISEKSEIFDDQFSVERPDGSNFTLKIRSTKLEDSAMYFCASRTGREMNTEAFFGQGTRLTVV.

The rearrangement links TRBV12-3 or TRBV12-4 to TRBJ2-5; 7 nucleotides agree with TRBD1. J lost 3 bases, V lost 7 bases, and 5 bases had no gene match. The CDR3 runs 13 residues. This chain's CDR3 is CASKKGTEETQYF. CDR3 bases: TGTGCCAGCAAAAAAGGGACAGAAGAGACCCAGTACTTC.

This chain connects TRBV6-5 to TRBJ1-4, with D possibly being TRBD1 (5 bases). Trimming shortened V by 0 bases and J by 0 bases, and 11 bases separated the two germline ends. This CDR3 comprises 17 residues. Germline CDR1 is MNHEY and CDR2 is SVGAGI. Here the CDR3 DNA reads TGTGCCAGCAGTTACTCGATTCCAGGGCCAACTAATGAAAAACTGTTTTTT. Amino acid sequence: CASSYSIPGPTNEKLFF.

The J gene is TRBJ1-1, the V gene TRBV29-1; 7 bases align to TRBD1. V dropped 4 bases and J dropped 3; count of bases not matched to a gene: 11. In germline, CDR1 is SQVTM, CDR2 ANQGSEA. There are 15 residues in the CDR3. The CDR3 DNA reads TGCAGCGTTGGATCCGACAGGGTGGGGTACACTGAAGCTTTCTTT. Translated: CSVGSDRVGYTEAFF. Filled out from reference TRBV29-1 and TRBJ1-1, the complete variable domain reads SAVISQKPSRDICQRGTSLTIQCQVDSQVTMMFWYRQQPGQSLTLIATANQGSEATYESGFVIDKFPISRPNLTFSTLTVSNMSPEDSSIYLCSVGSDRVGYTEAFFGQGTRLTVV.

The chain combines TRBV19 with TRBJ2-7; 10 bases fit TRBD1. Germline V CDR1 and CDR2: LNHDA, SQIVND (reference sequence). V was clipped by 2 bases and J by 8 bases; unmatched bases: 6. This CDR3 comprises 14 residues. CDR3 DNA: TGTGCCAGTAGTATACCGGGACAGGGGAGGAAGCAGTACTTC. Its protein product is CASSIPGQGRKQYF.

This sequence joins TRBV20-1 and TRBJ2-7, with D perhaps assigned TRBD1 or TRBD2 (5 bases each). There are 15 residues in the CDR3. Germline V gives CDR1 DFQATT, CDR2 SNEGSKA (reference sequence). The V end lost 3 bases, the J end lost 4 bases, and 19 bases lay between the germline ends. CDR3 sequence reads: CSASNRGPKMYEQYF. In nucleotides, the CDR3 is TGCAGTGCTAGCAACCGGGGCCCAAAGATGTACGAGCAGTACTTC.

The CDR3 region has the DNA TGTGCCAGCAGTTACTTTGACTACAATGAGCAGTTCTTC. Translated: CASSYFDYNEQFF. The chain has TRBV12-3 or TRBV12-4 and TRBJ2-1; D remains unclear. V was pared by 4 bases and J by 3 bases, with 7 bases between. This CDR3 has 13 amino acids.

As regards this clonotype: Germline and junction disagree at one end, which may indicate a read error. This chain connects TRBV25-1 to TRBJ2-7; D is ambiguous. CDR3 length equals 10 residues. Germline V gives CDR1 MGHDK, CDR2 SYGVNS. The CDR3 reads CASSDYKQYF. The CDR3 DNA is TGTGCCAGCAGTGACTACAAGCAGTACTTC.

The chain combines TRBV7-6 with TRBJ2-1; 7 nucleotides line up with TRBD2. The V segment lost 1 base and the J segment 2 bases; nucleotides outside the gene matches: 2. The length of the CDR3 is 15 residues. Germline CDR1 SGHVS, CDR2 FNYEAQ. CDR3 loop: CASSLDRGAYNEQFF. CDR3 coding DNA: TGTGCCAGCAGCTTAGATCGGGGGGCCTACAATGAGCAGTTCTTC.

The J gene is TRBJ2-1, the V gene TRBV7-6; D ambiguous. The CDR3 consists of 15 residues. Deletions cut 2 bases from V and 8 bases from J, with 16 bases between. CDR1 and CDR2 (germline): SGHVS, FNYEAQ. The CDR3 here is CASSLTQQFVDEQFF. The CDR3 bases are TGTGCCAGCAGCTTAACACAGCAATTCGTGGATGAGCAGTTCTTC.

V gene TRBV6-5 combines with J gene TRBJ2-5; D gene ambiguous. Germline V gene sequence: CDR1 MNHEY, CDR2 SVGAGI. The ends were cut back, 5 bases at V and 1 base at J, with 8 bases in the middle. CDR3 length: 13 residues. The CDR3: CASSLSFQETQYF. DNA for the CDR3: TGTGCCAGCAGTCTATCATTCCAAGAGACCCAGTACTTC.

The chain employs TRBV29-1 and TRBJ2-2; weak D call: TRBD2 (5 bases). Germline CDR1 and CDR2: SQVTM and ANQGSEA. V lost 3 bases and J lost 2, with 10 bases in between. This CDR3 has 14 residues. The CDR3 nucleotides are TGCAGCGTTGAGCGGGCCCCAAACACCGGGGAGCTGTTTTTT. Protein: CSVERAPNTGELFF.

The chain carries TRBV24-1 and TRBJ2-5; D is unresolved. This CDR3 is 13 amino acids long. V dropped 1 base and J dropped 4 bases, with 6 bases sitting between them. CDR1 is KGHDR, CDR2 SFDVKD, per germline. DNA for the CDR3: TGTGCCACCAGTGATTTATTGGGAGAGACCCAGTACTTC. It is translated as CATSDLLGETQYF.

This clonotype was seen once. This rearrangement joins TRBV29-1 to TRBJ2-7; D may correspond to TRBD1 or TRBD2 (5 bases each). This CDR3 has 12 amino acids. Trimming pared 4 bases from V and 6 bases from J, leaving 13 bases between. The germline V gene encodes CDR1 SQVTM and CDR2 ANQGSEA. CDR3 in DNA: TGCAGCGTTGTACAACGGGGACGCGAGCAGTACTTC. Translated: CSVVQRGREQYF.

The V and J genes are TRBV5-5 and TRBJ2-7; TRBD1 matches 7 bases. This CDR3 is 14 amino acids long. V shed 2 bases and J 3 bases; nucleotides not matched to a gene: 5. Germline CDR1 is SGHKS and CDR2 is YYEKEE (reference sequence). The CDR3 region has the DNA TGTGCCAGCAGCTTTCCCGGGACAGACTACGAGCAGTACTTC. Amino acids: CASSFPGTDYEQYF. Filled out from reference TRBV5-5 and TRBJ2-7, the complete variable domain reads DAGVTQSPTHLIKTRGQQVTLRCSPISGHKSVSWYQQVLGQGPQFIFQYYEKEERGRGNFPDRFSARQFPNYSSELNVNALLLGDSALYLCASSFPGTDYEQYFGPGTRLTVT.

This chain uses TRBV4-1 with TRBJ2-7, with 8 positions matching TRBD2. V shed 0 bases, J shed 3 bases, and the junction held 13 bases outside the gene matches. This CDR3 spans 18 amino acids. The V gene's germline CDR1 is MGHRA and CDR2 YSYEKL. CDR3 sequence reads: CASSQDRGLGAGVYEQYF. In DNA form, the CDR3 reads TGCGCCAGCAGCCAAGATAGGGGGTTAGGAGCGGGAGTCTACGAGCAGTACTTC.

This clonotype was observed a few times. The rearrangement links TRBV5-1 to TRBJ2-7, with a weak D call TRBD2 (6 bases). The germline gives CDR1 SGHRS, CDR2 YFSETQ. The V end lost 3 bases, the J end lost 5 bases, and 18 bases lay between the germline ends. CDR3 length equals 15 residues. CDR3 region: CASSSIRGGPNEQYF. The DNA for the CDR3 is TGCGCCAGCAGCTCCATCCGGGGAGGTCCCAACGAGCAGTACTTC.

The CDR3 coding sequence is TGCAGTGCTAGGGGACAGGGAGGCCTCGATGGCTACACCTTC. Translated, it gives CSARGQGGLDGYTF. The gene calls are TRBV20-1 and TRBJ1-2; 9 bases are a match to TRBD1. Trimming took 3 bases from V and 6 from J; bases not matched to a gene: 8. The germline V gene encodes CDR1 DFQATT and CDR2 SNEGSKA (reference sequence). The CDR3 loop spans 14 amino acids.

The chain recombines TRBV6-1 with TRBJ2-5, with 11 positions matching TRBD1. The CDR3 length is 14 residues. The V gene end was trimmed by 6 bases and the J gene end by 1 base; junction bases not matched to a gene: 1. Per germline, CDR1 MNHNS and CDR2 SASEGT. The CDR3: CASRDRGLQETQYF. The DNA of the CDR3 is TGTGCCAGCAGGGACAGGGGGCTCCAAGAGACCCAGTACTTC.

The V gene is TRBV2, the J gene TRBJ2-7, with 8 bases that match TRBD2. CDR3 length: 13 amino acids. V was clipped by 4 bases and J by 4 bases; unmatched bases: 3. CDR1 SNHLY and CDR2 FYNNEI come from the germline V gene. Written as DNA, the CDR3 is TGTGCCAGCAGTGCGGGGGGGCAGTACGAGCAGTACTTC. Amino acid sequence: CASSAGGQYEQYF.

The rearrangement uses TRBV14 and TRBJ1-2; weak D call: TRBD1 (6 bases). The CDR3 totals 14 residues. The V and J ends lost 1 base and 5 bases respectively, with 11 bases between them. CDR1 and CDR2 from the germline V gene are SGHDN and FVKESK. The CDR3 loop is CASSQAGTIYGYTF. DNA of the CDR3: TGTGCCAGCAGCCAAGCCGGGACAATTTATGGCTACACCTTC.

The rearrangement joins TRBV9 to TRBJ2-3; the match to TRBD2 covers 8 bases. Germline assignment: CDR1 SGDLS and CDR2 YYNGEE. V shed 1 base and J 2 bases; nucleotides not matched to a gene: 12. The CDR3 runs 18 residues. The CDR3 sequence: CASSVKIAGPAFTDTQYF. Here the CDR3 DNA reads TGTGCCAGCAGCGTAAAAATAGCGGGGCCCGCCTTCACAGATACGCAGTATTTT.

This clonotype has a handful of counts. The V gene is TRBV11-2, the J gene TRBJ2-1, with a weak D call TRBD2 (7 bases). V lost 5 bases and J lost 8, with 22 bases in between. The CDR3 consists of 16 residues. Germline assignment: CDR1 SGHAT and CDR2 FQNNGV. CDR3 nucleotides: TGTGCCAGCAGCCTCCCTTGGGGGGGGCCGAACGATGAGCAGTTCTTC. Amino acids: CASSLPWGGPNDEQFF.

The chain has TRBV28 and TRBJ1-5, with TRBD1 matching 7 bases. The J segment lost 4 bases and the V segment lost 2 bases, leaving 11 bases of the junction unmatched. The CDR3 totals 17 residues. The germline V gene encodes CDR1 MDHEN and CDR2 SYDVKM. In DNA, the CDR3 is TGTGCCAGCAGTTTAAGGGGAGACAGGGCAGGGAATCAGCCCCAGCATTTT. Protein: CASSLRGDRAGNQPQHF.

This chain joins TRBV12-3 or TRBV12-4 and TRBJ1-5; D unclear. Trimming took off 7 bases at V and 4 bases at J, with 8 bases between the two ends. This CDR3 is built from 12 residues. The CDR3: CASTRGNQPQHF. The CDR3 coding sequence is TGTGCCAGCACTCGGGGAAATCAGCCCCAGCATTTT.